This T cell receptor (beta chain) stems from a study of T cell changes during pregnancy in multiple sclerosis. In germline, CDR1 is LNHDA, CDR2 SQIVND (reference sequence). CDR3 size: 13 residues. Trimming removed 5 bases at V and 2 bases at J, with 9 bases between. Using immunoSEQ multiplex PCR, the repertoire was profiled, and TCRdb retains in-frame clones only, with some absent. The sample yields about 60,000 clones, roughly 91% seen once. This sequence was found in a female donor with multiple sclerosis, enrolled in a pregnancy study. The source material was peripheral blood, sampled before pregnancy. The chain uses TRBV19 and TRBJ1-2; no definite D call. The CDR3 region has the DNA TGTGCCAGTAGTCGGACTGGCAACTATGGCTACACCTTC. Its translation: CASSRTGNYGYTF.